These T cell receptor beta chains were read from a single sample in a study of cytomegalovirus exposure and HLA in healthy donors. Sequencing used immunoSEQ multiplex PCR; TCRdb keeps in-frame clones, though not all of them. The data hold about 120,000 clones, with around 63% observed a single time. Input material: PBMCs. These receptors were collected from a man aged 35-49 years in good health and CMV-seropositive. Each CDR3 is given with its conserved first and last residue. The order of the fields is V gene, clone size, J gene, D gene, CDR3 DNA, CDR3 protein. A D gene is named only where the DNA matches it firmly. The size entry is marked missing in some rows and otherwise reads once, few, many or a size class.

TRBV7-9,.,TRBJ1-1,.,TGTGCCAGCAGCTTAGACCACAGGGAAGCTTTCTTT,CASSLDHREAFF
TRBV28,few,TRBJ2-2,.,TGTGCCAGCAGGAGTAGCGGAGCCCCGATCGGGGAGCTGTTTTTT,CASRSSGAPIGELFF
TRBV5-1,.,TRBJ1-2,TRBD1,TGCGCCAGCAGCCCGGGACAGGGGGATGGCTACACCTTC,CASSPGQGDGYTF
TRBV5-6,.,TRBJ2-1,.,TGTGCCAGCAGCCCGACTGGACTGAATGAGCAGTTCTTC,CASSPTGLNEQFF
TRBV25-1,.,TRBJ2-3,TRBD2,TGTGCCAGCGACGGGACTAGCGACTACACAGATACGCAGTATTTT,CASDGTSDYTDTQYF
TRBV18,.,TRBJ2-5,.,TGTGCCAGCTCACCGTGGACTCAACAAGAGACCCAGTACTTC,CASSPWTQQETQYF
TRBV5-4,.,TRBJ2-3,.,TGTGCCAGCAGCTTGGATGGACACTCTAGCACAGATACGCAGTATTTT,CASSLDGHSSTDTQYF
TRBV4-1,.,TRBJ2-1,.,TGCGCCAGCAGCCATGGATCTGAGGGGGTGTACAATGAGCAGTTCTTC,CASSHGSEGVYNEQFF
TRBV6-4,.,TRBJ1-2,.,TGTGCCAGCAGTGACTTAAGTGGACAGAACTATGGCTACACCTTC,CASSDLSGQNYGYTF
TRBV28,.,TRBJ1-5,.,TGTGCCAGCAGTCTTGACACTATGAGCGGGGGAGGACAGCCCCAGCATTTT,CASSLDTMSGGGQPQHF
TRBV27,.,TRBJ2-3,.,TGTGCCAGCAGTTTAAAGCGGGTCGGCACAGATACGCAGTATTTT,CASSLKRVGTDTQYF
TRBV7-6,.,TRBJ2-7,TRBD2,TGTGCCAGCAGCTTATCCGGGAGGGCCGGAGAGCAGTACTTC,CASSLSGRAGEQYF
TRBV6-5,.,TRBJ1-6,.,TGTGCCAGCAGTTACTCGGGGGCAGGGAATTCACCCCTCCACTTT,CASSYSGAGNSPLHF
TRBV11-1,once,TRBJ1-4,TRBD1,TGTGCCAGCAGTCCAGGGGGGACACCGAGCGAAAAACTGTTTTTT,CASSPGGTPSEKLFF
TRBV5-1,few,TRBJ2-5,.,TGCGCCAGCAGCTGGACAGGGAGGGGGCAAGAGACCCAGTACTTC,CASSWTGRGQETQYF
TRBV10-3,few,TRBJ2-7,TRBD1,TGTGCCATCGGGGACAGGGATTCCTACGAGCAGTACTTC,CAIGDRDSYEQYF
TRBV20-1,.,TRBJ2-5,.,TGCAGTGCTATAAGCGAGACCCAGTACTTC,CSAISETQYF
TRBV10-2,.,TRBJ1-2,TRBD1,TGCGCCAGCAGTGAACGGACAGGGCCTCACTATGGCTACACCTTC,CASSERTGPHYGYTF
TRBV4-2,.,TRBJ2-4,TRBD2,TGTGCCAGCAGCCAAGGGCAACTAGCGGGCTGGCGGAACTTC,CASSQGQLAGWRNF
TRBV4-1,.,TRBJ1-3,TRBD1,TGCGCCAGCAGCCAAGATAAAACAGGGGGGAACACCATATATTTT,CASSQDKTGGNTIYF
TRBV5-4,.,TRBJ2-5,TRBD2,TGTGCCAGCAGCTTGGCGGGCGGGAGGGCCGAGGAGACCCAGTACTTC,CASSLAGGRAEETQYF
TRBV5-1,.,TRBJ2-3,TRBD2,TGCGCCAGCAGCACGGGACGTGGGACTAGCGGACACACAGATACGCAGTATTTT,CASSTGRGTSGHTDTQYF
TRBV7-6,.,TRBJ2-7,.,TGTGCCAGCAGCTTAGCGGGAGGAGAGTACGAGCAGTACTTC,CASSLAGGEYEQYF
TRBV7-2,.,TRBJ2-3,TRBD1,TGTGCCAGCAGCCCACAGGGGGCGAGCACAGATACGCAGTATTTT,CASSPQGASTDTQYF
TRBV5-1,.,TRBJ2-3,.,TGCGCCAGCAGCGTAACAGATACGCAGTATTTT,CASSVTDTQYF
TRBV7-2,.,TRBJ2-7,.,TGTGCCAGCAGCTTAGTACGGGAGCCTTACGAGCAGTACTTC,CASSLVREPYEQYF
TRBV10-3,.,TRBJ1-1,TRBD1,TGTGCCATCAATGACAGGGAGGGCACTGAAGCTTTCTTT,CAINDREGTEAFF